The 23 T cell receptor beta chains in this list originate from one sample, sequenced in a study of CD8+ T cells in alopecia areata. Once RNA had been extracted, it was reverse transcribed into cDNA to act as the sequencing template. Profiling relied on immunoSEQ multiplex PCR, and the TCRdb table lists in-frame clones only, not all of them. The sample contains more than 75,000 clones, 35% to 45% of which appear only once. The source material was CD4+ T cells sorted from blood. The source is a human donor with alopecia areata.

The rearrangement joins TRBV6-5 to TRBJ2-4; TRBD2 aligns across 13 bases. The V gene end was trimmed by 0 bases and the J gene end by 7 bases; junction bases not matched to a gene: 3. The CDR3 is made up of 16 amino acids. In germline, CDR1 is MNHEY, CDR2 SVGAGI. CDR3 residues: CASSYSLAGGPNIQYF. CDR3 coding DNA: TGTGCCAGCAGTTACTCACTAGCGGGGGGGCCGAACATTCAGTACTTC.

The chain uses TRBV30 and TRBJ2-7, with 13 bases matching TRBD2. Trimming removed 3 bases from V and 0 bases from J; junction bases left unmatched: 26. The CDR3 extends over 23 amino acids. Germline V gene sequence: CDR1 GTSNPN, CDR2 SVGIG (reference sequence). CDR3: CAWSKKRGPGTALAGGYSYEQYF. The CDR3 DNA follows: TGTGCCTGGAGCAAAAAAAGAGGCCCCGGGACAGCACTAGCGGGAGGGTACTCCTACGAGCAGTACTTC.

This clone has more than one count but fewer than ten. The rearrangement joins TRBV27 to TRBJ1-2; 8 nucleotides agree with TRBD1. The germline V gene has CDR1 MNHEY and CDR2 SMNVEV (reference sequence). CDR3 length: 13 amino acids. V was clipped by 4 bases and J by 8 bases; unmatched bases: 6. As DNA, the CDR3 is TGTGCCAGCAGTTCGGACAGGGTATACGGCTACACCTTC. Translating it yields CASSSDRVYGYTF.

The chain couples TRBV29-1 to TRBJ2-3, with D perhaps matching TRBD1 (6 bases). CDR1 is SQVTM and CDR2 is ANQGSEA in the germline V gene. The CDR3 runs 14 residues. Trimming left V 6 bases short and J 3 bases short, with 16 bases between. CDR3 in amino acids: CSVDPWGRTDTQYF. The CDR3 DNA reads as TGCAGCGTAGACCCCTGGGGGCGGACAGATACGCAGTATTTT.

This clone was seen a few times. The rearrangement joins TRBV14 to TRBJ1-1; 7 bases align to TRBD1. V was clipped by 2 bases and J by 1 base; unmatched bases: 4. Germline CDR1 SGHDN, CDR2 FVKESK. This CDR3 region has 15 residues. The CDR3 coding sequence is TGTGCCAGCAGCCAAACGGCAGGGGGGAACACTGAAGCTTTCTTT. Translating gives CASSQTAGGNTEAFF.

To note about this clone: The junction does not match germline at one end; this may be a read error. CDR3 loop: CAWSGRVPSYKQYF. The CDR3 nucleotides are TGTGCCTGGAGTGGACGGGTTCCCAGCTACAAGCAGTACTTC. The chain is built from TRBV30 and TRBJ2-7; no clear D. Germline lookup yields CDR1 GTSNPN and CDR2 SVGIG (reference sequence). The CDR3 length is 14 residues.

This clone was found a few times. The chain joins TRBV5-1 to TRBJ2-3, with 7 positions matching TRBD1. The CDR3 sequence is 14 residues long. CDR1 and CDR2 from the germline V gene are SGHRS and YFSETQ. Trimming at V came to 1 base and at J to 5 bases, leaving 4 bases not matched to a gene. The CDR3 sequence: CASSLWTGGDTQYF. Here the CDR3 DNA reads TGCGCCAGCAGCTTGTGGACAGGCGGAGATACGCAGTATTTT. Supplemented by reference TRBV5-1 and TRBJ2-3, the full variable domain reads KAGVTQTPRYLIKTRGQQVTLSCSPISGHRSVSWYQQTPGQGLQFLFEYFSETQRNKGNFPGRFSGRQFSNSRSEMNVSTLELGDSALYLCASSLWTGGDTQYFGPGTRLTVL.

The chain joins TRBV4-1 to TRBJ1-2; D ambiguous. This CDR3 spans 15 amino acids. Germline V gene data show CDR1 as MGHRA and CDR2 as YSYEKL. V lost 1 base to trimming and J lost 1 base, with 10 bases between them. Written as DNA, the CDR3 is TGCGCCAGCAGCCAAGTGGGCAGACTTAACTATGGCTACACCTTC. This encodes CASSQVGRLNYGYTF.

V and J are TRBV7-2 and TRBJ2-7; D remains ambiguous. The V gene lost 1 base and the J gene lost 5 bases, with 12 bases spanning the gap. The germline gives CDR1 SGHTA, CDR2 FQGNSA. This CDR3 has 14 amino acids. CDR3 region: CASSLDSSRNEQYF. The CDR3 nucleotides are TGTGCCAGCAGCTTAGATAGCAGCAGGAACGAGCAGTACTTC.

This rearrangement joins TRBV19 to TRBJ2-3; D is uncertain. The CDR3 sequence is 16 residues long. V was clipped by 6 bases and J by 3 bases, with 19 bases between them. Per the germline V gene, CDR1 is LNHDA and CDR2 is SQIVND (reference sequence). The CDR3, as DNA: TGTGCCAGTAGAGGATCCTTCCCCCGCTCAACAGATACGCAGTATTTT. It codes for CASRGSFPRSTDTQYF.

This chain links TRBV2 with TRBJ2-3; TRBD2 aligns across 8 bases. This CDR3 spans 15 amino acids. Germline values: CDR1 SNHLY, CDR2 FYNNEI. With 4 bases clipped from V and 0 bases from J, the junction kept 3 bases outside the gene matches. The CDR3 DNA is TGTGCCAGCAGTGGAGCTAGCGGGAGCACAGATACGCAGTATTTT. This translates into CASSGASGSTDTQYF.

The J gene is TRBJ2-7, the V gene TRBV30, with 8 bases matching TRBD2. V lost 5 bases and J lost 2; bases outside the gene matches: 8. The germline V gene has CDR1 GTSNPN and CDR2 SVGIG (reference sequence). This CDR3 contains 14 residues. The CDR3 loop is CAWASGTRTYEQYF. In DNA, the CDR3 is TGTGCCTGGGCTTCCGGGACTAGAACCTACGAGCAGTACTTC.

The sample holds one count of this clone. The rearrangement joins TRBV30 to TRBJ2-4; the D gene is possibly TRBD1 (5 bases). Trimming took 4 bases from V and 8 from J, leaving 15 bases between them. The CDR3 totals 13 residues. From germline, CDR1 is GTSNPN and CDR2 SVGIG (reference sequence). The CDR3 spells CAWILQGRDIQYF. The CDR3 coding sequence is TGTGCCTGGATTCTGCAGGGTAGGGACATTCAGTACTTC. The entire variable domain, with the rest obtained from reference TRBV30 and TRBJ2-4, is as follows: SQTIHQWPATLVQPVGSPLSLECTVEGTSNPNLYWYRQAAGRGLQLLFYSVGIGQISSEVPQNLSASRPQDRQFILSSKKLLLSDSGFYLCAWILQGRDIQYFGAGTRLSVL.

This clone has only a few counts. The conserved closing phenylalanine or tryptophan is absent in this CDR3, likely reflecting a read error. No DNA is shown, since the ends of the CDR3 on it are uncertain; the CDR3 is the one TCRdb lists. The chain employs TRBV23-1 and TRBJ2-7. TRBV23-1 is reported as an ORF; its role is uncertain. The CDR3 length is 8 residues, termini included. This CDR3 is CASTPALY.

This clone was observed a single time. This chain connects TRBV6-1 to TRBJ2-2; D might be TRBD1 or TRBD2, each matching 5 bases. CDR1 and CDR2 (germline): MNHNS, SASEGT. The V end lost 8 bases, the J end lost 0 bases, and 10 bases lay between the germline ends. This CDR3 spans 14 amino acids. The CDR3 here is CASSGTANTGELFF. For the CDR3, the DNA is TGTGCCAGCTCCGGGACGGCGAACACCGGGGAGCTGTTTTTT.

The V and J genes are TRBV28 and TRBJ2-1, with 11 bases fitting TRBD2. V gave up 3 bases and J gave up 12 bases; unmatched junction bases: 10. This CDR3 has 15 residues. In germline, CDR1 is MDHEN, CDR2 SYDVKM. Written as DNA, the CDR3 is TGTGCCAGCAGTTTGTCTAGCGGGAGGCGAGGTGGGCAGTTCTTC. Its translation is CASSLSSGRRGGQFF.

As concerns this clone: Other DNA sequences within the sample encode an identical CDR3. V gene TRBV7-2 combines with J gene TRBJ1-2, with D unclear. V dropped 1 base and J dropped 4 bases, with 4 bases sitting between them. This CDR3 has 12 residues. The germline V gene encodes CDR1 SGHTA and CDR2 FQGNSA. This chain's CDR3 is CASSLDGYGYTF. The CDR3 region has the DNA TGTGCCAGCAGCTTAGATGGCTATGGCTACACCTTC. The full variable domain, in which reference TRBV7-2 and TRBJ1-2 provide the parts outside the CDR3, is GAGVSQSPSNKVTEKGKDVELRCDPISGHTALYWYRQSLGQGLEFLIYFQGNSAPDKSGLPSDRFSAERTGGSVSTLTIQRTQQEDSAVYLCASSLDGYGYTFGSGTRLTVV.

The chain is built from TRBV6-5 and TRBJ1-2; TRBD1 might be the D (6 bases). Trimming took off 0 bases at V and 6 bases at J, with 11 bases between the two ends. This CDR3 spans 14 amino acids. Germline values: CDR1 MNHEY, CDR2 SVGAGI. Here the CDR3 DNA reads TGTGCCAGCAGTTACTCGACACAGGGCGATGGCTACACCTTC. The encoded protein is CASSYSTQGDGYTF.

This clone was counted only a few times. V gene TRBV5-1 combines with J gene TRBJ2-1, with 7 bases that match TRBD1. This CDR3 has 12 amino acids. Per the germline V gene, CDR1 is SGHRS and CDR2 is YFSETQ. Trimming at V came to 4 bases and at J to 12 bases, leaving 7 bases not matched to a gene. The CDR3 bases are TGCGCCAGCAGCCCGGACAGGCTAACGCAGTTCTTC. Amino acids: CASSPDRLTQFF.

The table lists this clone with a few counts. The chain is built from TRBV6-1 and TRBJ2-1; the D gene is possibly TRBD1 (6 bases). CDR3 size: 15 residues. CDR1 MNHNS and CDR2 SASEGT come from the germline V gene. V was trimmed by 2 bases and J by 9 bases, leaving 17 bases between them. CDR3 loop: CASSEITWGRGEQFF. DNA of the CDR3: TGTGCCAGCAGTGAAATAACGTGGGGGCGCGGTGAGCAGTTCTTC.

V and J are TRBV7-9 and TRBJ2-5, with D tentatively TRBD1 (6 bases). This CDR3 is 15 amino acids long. V shed 0 bases and J shed 9 bases, with 17 bases lying between them. In germline, CDR1 is SEHNR, CDR2 FQNEAQ (reference sequence). The CDR3 region is CASSLASTGKWAQYF. The CDR3 nucleotides are TGTGCCAGCAGCTTAGCGTCCACAGGGAAGTGGGCCCAGTACTTC.

V is TRBV7-2 and J is TRBJ1-5; D is perhaps TRBD1 (6 bases). The V end lost 3 bases, the J end lost 2 bases, and 14 bases lay between the germline ends. CDR1 is SGHTA and CDR2 is FQGNSA in the germline V gene. This CDR3 spans 16 amino acids. CDR3 region: CASSLNRVIGNQPQHF. The CDR3 DNA sequence: TGTGCCAGCAGCTTGAACAGGGTGATTGGCAATCAGCCCCAGCATTTT.

The chain employs TRBV4-1 and TRBJ2-7, with 10 bases aligning to TRBD2. V trimming: 2 bases; J trimming: 3 bases; junction bases outside the gene matches: 4. This CDR3 is built from 15 residues. The germline CDR1 and CDR2 sequences are MGHRA and YSYEKL. The CDR3 nucleotides read TGCGCCAGCAGCCAACGTCTAGCGGGAGTCTACGAGCAGTACTTC. Translating it yields CASSQRLAGVYEQYF.